This T cell receptor beta chain derives from a study of shared clonotypes between healthy human individuals. Points from the study as a whole: In contrast to clonotypes shared by all four donors, non-shared clonotypes had lower generation probabilities.

Measured with immunoSEQ multiplex PCR; TCRdb has only the in-frame clones, and not every one. The profile shows about 2.4 million clones, roughly 93% of them singletons. On this clone: Its target is not known.

The germline V gene encodes CDR1 MDHEN and CDR2 SYDVKM. The CDR3 is made up of 17 amino acids. J lost 7 bases, V lost 6 bases, and 14 bases had no gene match. The chain is built from TRBV28 and TRBJ2-2; 10 nucleotides match TRBD2. The sequence came from a man aged 18-30 years in good health. Some clones in this sample may be carry-over from other donors' samples. Sequencing used naive CD4+ T cells from PBMCs. Subset specified: CD45RA+ positively selected. CDR3 sequence (DNA): TGTGCCAGCAGCCAACGAAGTCTAGCGGGAGTCTACGGGGAGCTGTTTTTT. This translates into CASSQRSLAGVYGELFF.